The entry that follows covers one T cell receptor beta chain sequence. Its antigen has not been determined. Per-base qualities were not stored, and no clone one base away is much larger. These data belong to a study of blood T cell repertoires in COVID-19 (dated by TCRdb to the early 2020s). About the study as a whole: Samples covering the acute and convalescent phases of COVID-19 were provided by collaborators in the United States, Italy and Spain. The material from the prospective study consisted of cDNA or gDNA derived from T cells, B-cell-depleted T cells, or PBMCs. The repertoires were released in a freely available public database intended as a resource for research on the immune response to SARS-CoV-2. The samples were drawn from the first 160 participants of the ongoing ImmuneRACE study and from 1,254 subjects provided by 6 global collaborators. Sample metadata almost always included a de-identified subject ID, COVID-19 status, age in years and sex. Deeply sampled blood TCRbeta repertoires from subjects exposed to, actively infected with, or recovered from COVID-19 were included in the dataset. HLA class I and class II types, where available, came from metadata supplied by the sample provider rather than from assay-based typing. General conclusions and limits of the study: How much clinical and demographic metadata was included differed by source and by participant, and the metadata was provided uncurated.

The immunoSEQ Assay, a bias-controlled multiplex PCR, was used to amplify TCRbeta CDR3 regions from genomic DNA. For the original study's pipeline: The number of nucleated cells in each sample was estimated by amplification of reference gene primers within the assay. To quantify the absolute abundance of each unique TCRbeta CDR3 rearrangement, sequence reads were collapsed and filtered. For each sample, productive Simpson clonality was calculated as the square root of Simpson's diversity index over productive rearrangements. TCRdb provides this immuneACCESS table in a form limited to in-frame rearrangements. Some clones are lacking; in checked studies, under half of them reflect an unresolved V gene, and why the rest are absent is not known. V and J calls and clone size come straight from that table; D and trimming were deduced from the DNA. This sample is represented by about 300,000 clones; just over 85% of them were singletons. Of the sample, around 4% falls within the top ten clones.

Enrolling through a virtual design, the prospective study's participants ranged in age from about 18 to 89 years and lived across 20 to 30 United States geographic areas. Cohort assignment in the prospective study relied on participant-reported clinical history from a screening survey and a study questionnaire. For ImmuneRACE Cohort 3, a participant was defined as recovered based on two consecutive negative NP/OP PCR tests, clearance by a healthcare professional, or resolution of symptoms. Mobile phlebotomists in the prospective study collected whole blood, serum and a nasopharyngeal or oropharyngeal swab from every participant. Additional blood draws and questionnaires over an approximately two-month period could optionally be provided by prospective study participants. Before DNA extraction, blood samples from the prospective study were shipped at room temperature or frozen. The germline V gene encodes CDR1 GTSNPN and CDR2 SVGIG (reference sequence). Taken from cysteine to phenylalanine, the CDR3 has 14 residues. The DNA shown is the 42-base CDR3, in frame from base 1. V and J are truncated by 4 bases and 0 bases respectively, leaving an intervening sequence of 12 bases.

Sequenced input: PBMCs or T cells enriched from blood (not recorded which). The V and J genes are TRBV30 and TRBJ1-1, with no confidently assigned D gene. The sequence derives from a man aged 25-45 years who had recovered from COVID-19. The CDR3 reads as follows: CAWTSGGMNTEAFF. The sequenced DNA: TGTGCCTGGACCTCGGGAGGAATGAACACTGAAGCTTTCTTT.